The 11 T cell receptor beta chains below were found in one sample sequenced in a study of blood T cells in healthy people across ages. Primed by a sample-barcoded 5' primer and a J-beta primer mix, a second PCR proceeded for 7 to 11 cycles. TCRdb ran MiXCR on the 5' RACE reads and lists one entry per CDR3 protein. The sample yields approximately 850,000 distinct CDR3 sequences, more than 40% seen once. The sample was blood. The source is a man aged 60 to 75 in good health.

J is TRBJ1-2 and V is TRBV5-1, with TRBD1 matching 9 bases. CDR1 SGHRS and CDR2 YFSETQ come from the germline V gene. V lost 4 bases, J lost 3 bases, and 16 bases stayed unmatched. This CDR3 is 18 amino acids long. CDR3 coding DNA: TGCGCCAGCAGCCTTGGTGTGGGACAGGGTAGCCTTGACTATGGCTACACCTTC. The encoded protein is CASSLGVGQGSLDYGYTF.

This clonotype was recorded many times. The CDR3 DNA reads as TGCGCCAGCAGCTTGGATGGTAAGGGGGCTTTCTTT. Translating gives CASSLDGKGAFF. The genes are TRBV5-1 and TRBJ1-1; TRBD1 is a possible D gene (5 bases). CDR1 is SGHRS and CDR2 is YFSETQ in the germline V gene. CDR3 size: 12 residues. Trimming removed 0 bases at V and 11 bases at J, with 11 bases between.

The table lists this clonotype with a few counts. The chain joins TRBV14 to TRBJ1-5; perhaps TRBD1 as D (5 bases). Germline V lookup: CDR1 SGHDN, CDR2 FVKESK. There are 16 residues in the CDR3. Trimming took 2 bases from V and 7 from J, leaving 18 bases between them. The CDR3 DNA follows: TGTGCCAGCAGCCAAACAGACCGGGACCCTTCACAGCCCCAGCATTTT. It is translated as CASSQTDRDPSQPQHF.

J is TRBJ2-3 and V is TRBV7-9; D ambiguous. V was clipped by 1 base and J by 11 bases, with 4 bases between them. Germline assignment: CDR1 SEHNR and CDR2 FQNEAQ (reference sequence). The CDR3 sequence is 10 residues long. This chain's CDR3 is CASSLVGQYF. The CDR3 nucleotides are TGTGCCAGCAGCTTAGTAGGGCAGTATTTT.

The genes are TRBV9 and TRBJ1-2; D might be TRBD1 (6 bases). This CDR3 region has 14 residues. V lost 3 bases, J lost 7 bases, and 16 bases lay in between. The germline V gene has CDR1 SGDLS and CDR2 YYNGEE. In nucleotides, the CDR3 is TGTGCCAGCAGCGCCCCGGTGGGGGGGGCTGGCTACACCTTC. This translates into CASSAPVGGAGYTF.

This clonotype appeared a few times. Written as DNA, the CDR3 is TGCGCCAGCAGCTTGACTCGGGACAGCTCCTACGAGCAGTACTTC. The encoded protein is CASSLTRDSSYEQYF. The chain joins TRBV5-1 to TRBJ2-7; 7 bases agree with TRBD1. CDR1 SGHRS and CDR2 YFSETQ come from the germline V gene. The ends lost 1 base at V and 0 bases at J; junction bases unmatched: 4. There are 15 residues in the CDR3.

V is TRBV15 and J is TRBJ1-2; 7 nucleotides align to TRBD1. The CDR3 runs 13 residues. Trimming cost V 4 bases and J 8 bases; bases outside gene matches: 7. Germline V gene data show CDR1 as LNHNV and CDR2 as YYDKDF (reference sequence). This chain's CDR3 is CATSNRDSQGYTF. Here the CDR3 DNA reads TGTGCCACCAGCAACCGGGACAGCCAGGGCTACACCTTC.

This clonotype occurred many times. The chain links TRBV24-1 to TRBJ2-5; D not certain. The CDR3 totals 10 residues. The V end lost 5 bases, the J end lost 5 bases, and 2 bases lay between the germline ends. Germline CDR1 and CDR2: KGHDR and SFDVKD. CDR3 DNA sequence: TGTGCCACCAGTGTTGAGACCCAGTACTTC. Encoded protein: CATSVETQYF.

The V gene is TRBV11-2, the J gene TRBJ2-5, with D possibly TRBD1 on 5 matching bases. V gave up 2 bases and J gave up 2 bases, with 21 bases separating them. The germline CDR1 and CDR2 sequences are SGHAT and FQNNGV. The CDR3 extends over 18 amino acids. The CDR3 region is CASSLTSPGSQRQETQYF. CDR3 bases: TGTGCCAGCAGCTTAACGTCGCCAGGGTCCCAACGTCAAGAGACCCAGTACTTC.

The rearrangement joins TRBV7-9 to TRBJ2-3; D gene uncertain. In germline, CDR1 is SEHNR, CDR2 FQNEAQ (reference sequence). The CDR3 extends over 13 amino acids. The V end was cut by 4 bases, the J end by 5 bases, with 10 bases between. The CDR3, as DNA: TGTGCCAGCAGCTCAAAATGGCGAGATACGCAGTATTTT. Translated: CASSSKWRDTQYF.

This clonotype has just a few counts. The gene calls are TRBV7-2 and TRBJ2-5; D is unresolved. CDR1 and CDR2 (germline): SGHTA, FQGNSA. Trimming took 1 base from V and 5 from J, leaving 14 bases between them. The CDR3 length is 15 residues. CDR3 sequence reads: CASSLDPTVGETQYF. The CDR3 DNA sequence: TGTGCCAGCAGCTTAGATCCCACGGTGGGGGAGACCCAGTACTTC.